The 30 T cell receptor beta chains below were found in one sample sequenced in a study of shared clonotypes between healthy human individuals. Naive CD8 cells were CD45RO-negative, positively selected for CCR7, excluding terminally differentiated effector memory CD45RA+ cells. Sequencing used immunoSEQ multiplex PCR; TCRdb keeps in-frame clones, though not all of them. Of hundreds of thousands of clones in the sample, about 98% are singletons; the top ten hold approximately 0.3%. Material: naive CD8+ T cells sorted from blood. The origin of the receptors is a man under 40 in good health.

The rearrangement links TRBV7-2 to TRBJ2-3; 10 bases agree with TRBD1. The CDR3 has 17 residues. Germline V lookup: CDR1 SGHTA, CDR2 FQGNSA. The junction had 4 bases not matched to a gene; V was cut back by 1 base and J by 0 bases. The CDR3 DNA is TGTGCCAGCAGCTTAGTAGGACAGGGGGGGAGCACAGATACGCAGTATTTT. Translated, it gives CASSLVGQGGSTDTQYF.

V gene TRBV27 combines with J gene TRBJ2-7, with 10 bases that match TRBD2. Looked up from germline, CDR1 is MNHEY and CDR2 is SMNVEV (reference sequence). The CDR3 has 16 residues. J was trimmed by 3 bases and V by 5 bases; bases with no gene match: 10. The CDR3 region has the DNA TGTGCCAGCAGTGAAGCGGGAGGGCCGGTTTACTACGAGCAGTACTTC. Encoded protein: CASSEAGGPVYYEQYF.

CDR3 sequence: CASRTAGYEQYF. DNA for the CDR3: TGTGCCAGCAGAACGGCAGGGTACGAGCAGTACTTC. The chain joins TRBV6-5 to TRBJ2-7, with D maybe TRBD1 (5 bases). Germline V gene lookup returns CDR1 MNHEY and CDR2 SVGAGI. CDR3 length: 12 amino acids. Trimming cost V 6 bases and J 4 bases, with 10 bases left between them.

J is TRBJ1-2 and V is TRBV7-9; the match to TRBD1 covers 7 bases. V gave up 5 bases and J gave up 4 bases; unmatched junction bases: 4. The length of the CDR3 is 13 residues. The V gene's germline CDR1 is SEHNR and CDR2 FQNEAQ (reference sequence). CDR3 residues: CASSGGQRYGYTF. CDR3 DNA: TGTGCCAGCAGCGGGGGACAGCGCTATGGCTACACCTTC.

The CDR3 reads CASIRIAGGYNEQFF. The CDR3 DNA follows: TGTGCCAGCATCAGGATAGCGGGAGGGTACAATGAGCAGTTCTTC. This chain links TRBV5-6 with TRBJ2-1; the match to TRBD2 covers 11 bases. There are 15 residues in the CDR3. Germline V gene sequence: CDR1 SGHDT, CDR2 YYEEEE. V lost 6 bases and J lost 4; bases outside the gene matches: 6.

Notes on this clone: The sample holds other DNA sequences that translate to the same CDR3. The chain couples TRBV9 to TRBJ2-3, with D maybe TRBD2 (6 bases). V lost 2 bases and J 0 bases, leaving 10 bases between the germline ends. This CDR3 is built from 15 residues. The germline CDR1 and CDR2 sequences are SGDLS and YYNGEE. CDR3 region: CASSVSGLSTDTQYF. CDR3 DNA: TGTGCCAGCAGCGTCTCGGGACTTAGCACAGATACGCAGTATTTT.

This clone was picked up one time. This chain uses TRBV10-1 with TRBJ2-5; TRBD1 is a possible D gene (5 bases). CDR1 is WNHNN, CDR2 SYGVQD, per germline (reference sequence). CDR3 length equals 15 residues. V shed 4 bases and J shed 2 bases, with 14 bases lying between them. The CDR3 nucleotides read TGCGCCAGCAGTGGTGTAAGGGGTCGGCAAGAGACCCAGTACTTC. It translates to CASSGVRGRQETQYF.

This sequence joins TRBV27 and TRBJ1-1, with a weak D call TRBD1 (5 bases). The CDR3 is 14 amino acids. Germline values: CDR1 MNHEY, CDR2 SMNVEV (reference sequence). V was clipped by 7 bases and J by 6 bases, with 18 bases between them. The CDR3 sequence: CASKAGTERPEAFF. The DNA of the CDR3 is TGTGCCAGCAAGGCGGGGACCGAGCGCCCTGAAGCTTTCTTT.

The V call is TRBV27, the J call TRBJ2-1, with 7 nucleotides matching TRBD2. The CDR3 consists of 15 residues. The germline gives CDR1 MNHEY, CDR2 SMNVEV (reference sequence). The trim removed 3 bases at V and 7 bases at J, leaving 9 bases unmatched. The CDR3 DNA follows: TGTGCCAGCAGTTTGGTGGGGGAGGGCCTTAATGAGCAGTTCTTC. This gives the protein CASSLVGEGLNEQFF.

The genes are TRBV28 and TRBJ2-2; tentative D call: TRBD1 (7 bases). Germline CDR1 and CDR2: MDHEN and SYDVKM. The V end was cut by 2 bases, the J end by 4 bases, with 17 bases between. The CDR3 consists of 17 residues. The CDR3 nucleotides are TGTGCCAGCAGTTTAGTAGCGGCTCCAGGGGGCACCGGGGAGCTGTTTTTT. Protein: CASSLVAAPGGTGELFF.

This clone was counted once. This chain uses TRBV6-5 with TRBJ2-5; no clear D. V was clipped by 0 bases and J by 4 bases, with 6 bases between them. The CDR3 has 13 amino acids. Germline CDR1 and CDR2: MNHEY and SVGAGI. CDR3 nucleotides: TGTGCCAGCAGTTACTCCTTGGCAGAGACCCAGTACTTC. Its protein product is CASSYSLAETQYF.

The rearrangement uses TRBV28 and TRBJ2-7, with D possibly being TRBD2 (6 bases). V gave up 6 bases and J gave up 1 base, with 13 bases separating them. CDR1 and CDR2 (germline): MDHEN, SYDVKM. This CDR3 is 14 amino acids long. The chain's CDR3 is CASSLRDLSYEQYF. CDR3 DNA: TGTGCCAGCAGCCTCCGGGACTTATCCTACGAGCAGTACTTC.

V usage is TRBV7-8 and J usage is TRBJ2-3, with D tentatively TRBD2 (6 bases). Germline-derived CDR1 and CDR2 are SGHVS and FQNEAQ. Trimming stripped 6 bases from V and 2 bases from J, with 15 bases between. The CDR3 is 15 residues long. CDR3 residues: CASRWTISLTDTQYF. The CDR3 DNA is TGTGCCAGCAGATGGACTATATCCCTCACAGATACGCAGTATTTT.

The chain combines TRBV7-6 with TRBJ2-5, with D tentatively TRBD1 (5 bases). Germline lookup yields CDR1 SGHVS and CDR2 FNYEAQ. The length of the CDR3 is 16 residues. The ends were cut back, 1 base at V and 5 bases at J, with 17 bases in the middle. The CDR3 here is CASSLEGPGAVETQYF. Here the CDR3 DNA reads TGTGCCAGCAGCTTAGAGGGGCCCGGCGCGGTCGAGACCCAGTACTTC.

This chain links TRBV29-1 with TRBJ2-1; the D is unclear. The V and J ends lost 5 bases and 1 base respectively, with 6 bases between them. Germline V CDR1 and CDR2: SQVTM, ANQGSEA. The CDR3 contains 12 residues. CDR3 DNA sequence: TGCAGCGTTTCTAGGTCCTACAATGAGCAGTTCTTC. Protein product: CSVSRSYNEQFF.

The chain recombines TRBV11-2 with TRBJ2-7; TRBD1 is a possible D gene (5 bases). This CDR3 spans 12 amino acids. The V and J ends lost 5 bases and 3 bases respectively, with 8 bases between them. Germline V gene sequence: CDR1 SGHAT, CDR2 FQNNGV. DNA of the CDR3: TGTGCCAGCAGCCAAGACAGCTACGAGCAGTACTTC. Translated: CASSQDSYEQYF.

V and J are TRBV7-8 and TRBJ1-4; D is unresolved. V was trimmed by 1 base and J by 4 bases, leaving 10 bases between them. The CDR3 sequence is 15 residues long. Germline CDR1 is SGHVS and CDR2 is FQNEAQ. The CDR3 bases are TGTGCCAGCAGCTTAGAGGGTGGTATTAATGAAAAACTGTTTTTT. Its protein product is CASSLEGGINEKLFF.

The rearrangement uses TRBV2 and TRBJ2-4; the D gene is possibly TRBD1 (7 bases). Trimming removed 4 bases from V and 8 bases from J, with 24 bases in between. The CDR3 length is 17 residues. The V gene's germline CDR1 is SNHLY and CDR2 FYNNEI. The CDR3 bases are TGTGCCAGCAGTGGAGAGGCGGGACAGATTGATAGGGACATTCAGTACTTC. Amino acids: CASSGEAGQIDRDIQYF.

This clone was picked up a small number of times. The chain carries TRBV30 and TRBJ1-5; unclear D gene. This CDR3 region has 13 residues. Per germline, CDR1 GTSNPN and CDR2 SVGIG (reference sequence). V was shortened by 3 bases and J by 7 bases, with 13 bases between the two germline ends. The DNA of the CDR3 is TGTGCCTGGAGCGACCTCCCTGGGCAGCCCCAGCATTTT. Protein sequence: CAWSDLPGQPQHF.

The CDR3 DNA reads TGTGCCAGCAGCATGGGGTCTGCCGGAGGTCCGAGGTACAATGAGCAGTTCTTC. It encodes CASSMGSAGGPRYNEQFF. The chain couples TRBV7-9 to TRBJ2-1, with D perhaps matching TRBD2 (5 bases). Germline V gene data show CDR1 as SEHNR and CDR2 as FQNEAQ (reference sequence). V lost 5 bases and J 4 bases, leaving 24 bases between the germline ends. The CDR3 contains 18 residues. Looking up the rest from reference TRBV7-9 and TRBJ2-1 gives the full variable domain: DTGVSQNPRHKITKRGQNVTFRCDPISEHNRLYWYRQTLGQGPEFLTYFQNEAQLEKSRLLSDRFSAERPKGSFSTLEIQRTEQGDSAMYLCASSMGSAGGPRYNEQFFGPGTRLTVL.

This chain connects TRBV7-2 to TRBJ2-7; TRBD1 matches 9 bases. V dropped 5 bases and J dropped 6; count of bases not matched to a gene: 11. The CDR3 has 15 residues. Per germline, CDR1 SGHTA and CDR2 FQGNSA. CDR3 protein: CASSQAPGTGREQYF. DNA of the CDR3: TGTGCCAGCAGCCAAGCCCCCGGGACAGGGCGCGAGCAGTACTTC.

The rearrangement joins TRBV19 to TRBJ2-7; 11 nucleotides match TRBD1. J gave up 3 bases and V 4 bases, and 14 bases lay outside the gene matches. Germline V gene data show CDR1 as LNHDA and CDR2 as SQIVND (reference sequence). The CDR3 sequence is 18 residues long. The CDR3 here is CASSSSFAGQGAIYEQYF. The CDR3 DNA is TGTGCCAGTAGTAGTTCATTCGCCGGACAGGGGGCGATCTACGAGCAGTACTTC.

The J gene is TRBJ1-4, the V gene TRBV9, with D perhaps matching TRBD1 (5 bases). The germline CDR1 and CDR2 sequences are SGDLS and YYNGEE. The V gene lost 0 bases and the J gene lost 4 bases, with 7 bases spanning the gap. CDR3 length equals 14 residues. The chain's CDR3 is CASSVAGSNEKLFF. CDR3 bases: TGTGCCAGCAGCGTAGCAGGGAGTAATGAAAAACTGTTTTTT.

The table lists this clone with a few counts. The chain links TRBV7-2 to TRBJ2-1, with D unclear. Germline assignment: CDR1 SGHTA and CDR2 FQGNSA. Trimming took off 1 base at V and 2 bases at J, with 21 bases between the two ends. The CDR3 totals 19 residues. In nucleotides, the CDR3 is TGTGCCAGCAGCTTAGGCGCGGCCTCAGTACAGAAAACCTACAATGAGCAGTTCTTC. It yields the protein CASSLGAASVQKTYNEQFF.

For this clone: Other DNA sequences in the same sample also yield this CDR3. V gene TRBV9 combines with J gene TRBJ2-7; 12 nucleotides line up with TRBD2. The CDR3 runs to 14 residues. V lost 7 bases to trimming and J lost 4 bases; unmatched junction nucleotides: 6. CDR1 is SGDLS and CDR2 is YYNGEE in the germline V gene. This chain's CDR3 is CASSPSGRVYEQYF. DNA for the CDR3: TGTGCCAGCTCGCCTAGCGGGAGGGTATACGAGCAGTACTTC.

J is TRBJ2-7 and V is TRBV27; the match to TRBD1 covers 11 bases. The CDR3 totals 16 residues. Germline V lookup: CDR1 MNHEY, CDR2 SMNVEV (reference sequence). V trimming: 1 base; J trimming: 4 bases; junction bases outside the gene matches: 6. This CDR3 reads CASSLFFGQGAYEQYF. CDR3 coding DNA: TGTGCCAGCAGTTTATTCTTCGGACAGGGGGCTTACGAGCAGTACTTC.

The CDR3 DNA reads TGTGCCAGCAGCCAAGCAGGCGTGGGTGAGGAGTACTTC. This gives the protein CASSQAGVGEEYF. The rearrangement joins TRBV14 to TRBJ2-7; D unresolved. Trimming removed 1 base at V and 11 bases at J, with 15 bases between. Germline V gene lookup returns CDR1 SGHDN and CDR2 FVKESK. The CDR3 runs to 13 residues.

This chain links TRBV7-8 with TRBJ1-2, with D perhaps TRBD1 (5 bases). Trimming removed 1 base from V and 8 bases from J, with 17 bases in between. Germline CDR1 is SGHVS and CDR2 is FQNEAQ. This CDR3 spans 15 amino acids. CDR3 protein: CASSLEGAILRGYTF. CDR3 DNA sequence: TGTGCCAGCAGCTTAGAAGGGGCTATCCTAAGAGGCTACACCTTC.

The V gene is TRBV6-5, the J gene TRBJ2-7; 8 nucleotides align to TRBD1. The V segment lost 0 bases and the J segment 6 bases; nucleotides outside the gene matches: 4. Germline CDR1 reads MNHEY; CDR2 reads SVGAGI. This CDR3 comprises 14 residues. CDR3: CASSYSTTGAEQYF. The DNA of the CDR3 is TGTGCCAGCAGTTACTCGACGACAGGGGCCGAGCAGTACTTC.

The V and J genes are TRBV20-1 and TRBJ2-7; D not certain. Between the trimmed V and J ends, which lost 7 bases and 5 bases, there was a span of 12 bases. This CDR3 spans 11 amino acids. Germline V lookup: CDR1 DFQATT, CDR2 SNEGSKA (reference sequence). The CDR3 loop reads CSVSRGHEQYF. The CDR3 coding sequence is TGCAGTGTGTCCCGCGGCCACGAGCAGTACTTC.